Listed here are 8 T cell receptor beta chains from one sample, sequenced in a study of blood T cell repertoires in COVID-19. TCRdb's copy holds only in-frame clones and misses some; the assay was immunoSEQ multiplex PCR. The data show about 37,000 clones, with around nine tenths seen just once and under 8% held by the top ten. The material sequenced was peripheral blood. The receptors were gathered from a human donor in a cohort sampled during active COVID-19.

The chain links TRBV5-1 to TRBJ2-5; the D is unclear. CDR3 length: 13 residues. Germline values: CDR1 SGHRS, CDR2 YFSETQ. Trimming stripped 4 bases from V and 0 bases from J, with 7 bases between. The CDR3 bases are TGCGCCAGCAGCCCCTCCCACCAAGAGACCCAGTACTTC. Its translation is CASSPSHQETQYF.

CDR3 DNA sequence: TGTGCCAGCAGTGGACCCCTGACAGGGGGCGGGTATGGCTACACCTTC. Protein product: CASSGPLTGGGYGYTF. The chain recombines TRBV25-1 with TRBJ1-2; 10 bases are shared with TRBD1. V was clipped by 4 bases and J by 5 bases; unmatched bases: 10. The CDR3 loop spans 16 amino acids. Germline assignment: CDR1 MGHDK and CDR2 SYGVNS.

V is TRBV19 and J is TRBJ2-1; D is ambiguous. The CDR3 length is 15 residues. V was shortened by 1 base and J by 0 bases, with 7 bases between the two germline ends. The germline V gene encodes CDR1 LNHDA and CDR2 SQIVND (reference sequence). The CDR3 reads CASSIGFSSYNEQFF. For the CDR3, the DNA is TGTGCCAGTAGTATAGGTTTTAGCTCCTACAATGAGCAGTTCTTC.

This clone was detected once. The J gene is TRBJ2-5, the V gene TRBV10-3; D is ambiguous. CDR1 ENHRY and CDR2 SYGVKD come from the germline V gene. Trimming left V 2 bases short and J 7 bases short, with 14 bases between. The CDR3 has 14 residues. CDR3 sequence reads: CAISEEAPSGTQYF. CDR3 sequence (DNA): TGTGCCATCAGTGAGGAGGCCCCGAGTGGGACCCAGTACTTC.

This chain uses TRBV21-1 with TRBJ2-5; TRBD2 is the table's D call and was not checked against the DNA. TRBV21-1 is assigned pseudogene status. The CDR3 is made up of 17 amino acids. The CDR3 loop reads CASSPPGLAGAGETQYF. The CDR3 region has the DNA TGTGCCAGCAGCCCCCCCGGACTAGCGGGAGCGGGAGAGACCCAGTACTTC.

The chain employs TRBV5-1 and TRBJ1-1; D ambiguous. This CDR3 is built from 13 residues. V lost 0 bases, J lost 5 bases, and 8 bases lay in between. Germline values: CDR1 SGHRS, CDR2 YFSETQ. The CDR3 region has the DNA TGCGCCAGCAGCTTGGGTCAGAAGACTGAAGCTTTCTTT. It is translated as CASSLGQKTEAFF.

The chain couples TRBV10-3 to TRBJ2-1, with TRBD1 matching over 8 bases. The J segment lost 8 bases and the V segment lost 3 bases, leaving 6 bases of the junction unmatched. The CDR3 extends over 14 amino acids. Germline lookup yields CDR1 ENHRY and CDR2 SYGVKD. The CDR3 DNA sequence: TGTGCCATCAGTGAAAGGACAGGGTTCGATGAGCAGTTCTTC. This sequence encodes CAISERTGFDEQFF.

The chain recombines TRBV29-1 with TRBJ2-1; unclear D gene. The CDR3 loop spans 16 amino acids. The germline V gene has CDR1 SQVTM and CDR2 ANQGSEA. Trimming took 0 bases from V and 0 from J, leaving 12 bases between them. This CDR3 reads CSVEDGSPSSYNEQFF. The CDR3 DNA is TGCAGCGTTGAAGACGGTTCGCCGAGCTCCTACAATGAGCAGTTCTTC.